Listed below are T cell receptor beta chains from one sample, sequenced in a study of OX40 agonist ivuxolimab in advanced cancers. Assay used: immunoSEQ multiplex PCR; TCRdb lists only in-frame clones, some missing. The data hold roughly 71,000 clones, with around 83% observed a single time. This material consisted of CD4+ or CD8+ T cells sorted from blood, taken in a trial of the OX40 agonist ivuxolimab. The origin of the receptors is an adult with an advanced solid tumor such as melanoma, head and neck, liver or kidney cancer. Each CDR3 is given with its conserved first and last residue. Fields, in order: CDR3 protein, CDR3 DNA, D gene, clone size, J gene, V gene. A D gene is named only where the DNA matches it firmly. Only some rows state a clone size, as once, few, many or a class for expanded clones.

cdr3_aa: CASSLTGGSGASSNTQYF; cdr3_nt: TGTGCCAGCAGCTTAACGGGGGGGTCAGGTGCGTCTTCAAATACGCAGTATTTT; d_call: TRBD2; clone_size: .; j_call: TRBJ2-3; v_call: TRBV11-2
cdr3_aa: CASSSDSNQPQHF; cdr3_nt: TGTGCCAGCAGCTCCGACAGCAATCAGCCCCAGCATTTT; d_call: .; clone_size: once; j_call: TRBJ1-5; v_call: TRBV28
cdr3_aa: CASALMRQSNTEAFF; cdr3_nt: TGTGCCAGCGCGTTGATGAGACAGTCTAACACTGAAGCTTTCTTT; d_call: .; clone_size: few; j_call: TRBJ1-1; v_call: TRBV28
cdr3_aa: CASSLVAFQGARNQPQHF; cdr3_nt: TGTGCCAGCAGCTTAGTGGCCTTCCAGGGGGCGCGGAATCAGCCCCAGCATTTT; d_call: TRBD1; clone_size: .; j_call: TRBJ1-5; v_call: TRBV7-2
cdr3_aa: CASSLTRDRGLLYGYTF; cdr3_nt: TGTGCCAGCAGCTTGACCCGGGACAGGGGTTTATTATATGGCTACACCTTC; d_call: TRBD1; clone_size: .; j_call: TRBJ1-2; v_call: TRBV5-5
cdr3_aa: CASGLGTQYF; cdr3_nt: TGTGCCAGTGGTCTAGGGACCCAGTACTTC; d_call: .; clone_size: .; j_call: TRBJ2-5; v_call: TRBV19
cdr3_aa: CASSQEASGEYTDTQYF; cdr3_nt: TGCGCCAGCAGCCAAGAGGCTAGCGGAGAATACACAGATACGCAGTATTTT; d_call: TRBD2; clone_size: .; j_call: TRBJ2-3; v_call: TRBV4-3
cdr3_aa: CASRSGVRNQPQHF; cdr3_nt: TGTGCAAGTCGCTCAGGGGTGCGCAATCAGCCCCAGCATTTT; d_call: .; clone_size: few; j_call: TRBJ1-5; v_call: TRBV12-2
cdr3_aa: CASSLMVGDEQFF; cdr3_nt: TGTGCCAGCAGCTTAATGGTGGGTGATGAGCAGTTCTTC; d_call: .; clone_size: .; j_call: TRBJ2-1; v_call: TRBV7-2
cdr3_aa: CASSASWFRGDQPQHF; cdr3_nt: TGTGCCAGCAGTGCTTCCTGGTTCAGGGGCGATCAGCCCCAGCATTTT; d_call: .; clone_size: few; j_call: TRBJ1-5; v_call: TRBV6-6
cdr3_aa: CASSRGFGTSYEQYF; cdr3_nt: TGTGCCAGTAGTAGAGGCTTCGGGACCTCCTACGAGCAGTACTTC; d_call: .; clone_size: .; j_call: TRBJ2-7; v_call: TRBV19
cdr3_aa: CASSLDRYNSPLHF; cdr3_nt: TGCGCCAGCAGCTTGGACCGATATAATTCACCCCTCCACTTT; d_call: .; clone_size: .; j_call: TRBJ1-6; v_call: TRBV5-1
cdr3_aa: CASSPPDRADTQYF; cdr3_nt: TGTGCCAGCTCACCCCCCGACAGAGCAGATACGCAGTATTTT; d_call: .; clone_size: .; j_call: TRBJ2-3; v_call: TRBV18
cdr3_aa: CASSGSGGTDTQYF; cdr3_nt: TGTGCCAGCTCAGGCTCCGGAGGAACAGATACGCAGTATTTT; d_call: .; clone_size: .; j_call: TRBJ2-3; v_call: TRBV18
cdr3_aa: CASSVSGGTEAFF; cdr3_nt: TGTGCCAGCAGTGTATCCGGGGGTACTGAAGCTTTCTTT; d_call: .; clone_size: once; j_call: TRBJ1-1; v_call: TRBV6-4
cdr3_aa: CASSLAGRETQYF; cdr3_nt: TGTGCCAGCAGCTTAGCTGGGAGGGAGACCCAGTACTTC; d_call: .; clone_size: .; j_call: TRBJ2-5; v_call: TRBV7-9
cdr3_aa: CASSPVRNEQFF; cdr3_nt: TGTGCCAGCTCACCCGTGCGAAATGAGCAGTTCTTC; d_call: .; clone_size: .; j_call: TRBJ2-1; v_call: TRBV18
cdr3_aa: CASRQEAFEQYF; cdr3_nt: TGCGCCAGCCGCCAGGAGGCGTTTGAGCAGTACTTC; d_call: .; clone_size: .; j_call: TRBJ2-7; v_call: TRBV5-1
cdr3_aa: CASSPDRGISYGYTF; cdr3_nt: TGTGCCAGCAGCCCTGACAGGGGGATATCCTATGGCTACACCTTC; d_call: TRBD1; clone_size: .; j_call: TRBJ1-2; v_call: TRBV6-5
cdr3_aa: CASSLAHRGAYNEQFF; cdr3_nt: TGTGCCAGCAGCTTAGCGCATCGCGGAGCCTACAATGAGCAGTTCTTC; d_call: .; clone_size: .; j_call: TRBJ2-1; v_call: TRBV7-2
cdr3_aa: CSVDSSGANVLTF; cdr3_nt: TGCAGCGTTGACAGCTCTGGGGCCAACGTCCTGACTTTC; d_call: .; clone_size: .; j_call: TRBJ2-6; v_call: TRBV29-1
cdr3_aa: CAITPGLNTEAFF; cdr3_nt: TGTGCCATCACACCGGGGCTGAACACTGAAGCTTTCTTT; d_call: .; clone_size: .; j_call: TRBJ1-1; v_call: TRBV10-3
cdr3_aa: CASRIAEGNYGYTF; cdr3_nt: TGTGCCAGCCGCATTGCTGAGGGCAACTATGGCTACACCTTC; d_call: .; clone_size: .; j_call: TRBJ1-2; v_call: TRBV6-5
cdr3_aa: CASSFLGGSYEQYF; cdr3_nt: TGTGCCAGCAGCTTTTTAGGGGGATCCTACGAGCAGTACTTC; d_call: .; clone_size: .; j_call: TRBJ2-7; v_call: TRBV5-6
cdr3_aa: CASRESPILEQYF; cdr3_nt: TGTGCCAGCAGGGAGTCCCCTATTCTCGAGCAGTACTTC; d_call: .; clone_size: .; j_call: TRBJ2-7; v_call: TRBV5-4
cdr3_aa: CASLIGAGSYNEQFF; cdr3_nt: TGTGCCAGCCTTATCGGAGCCGGCTCCTACAATGAGCAGTTCTTC; d_call: .; clone_size: .; j_call: TRBJ2-1; v_call: TRBV6-1
cdr3_aa: CASSIRAPGGTGELFF; cdr3_nt: TGTGCCAGTAGTATCCGGGCTCCGGGAGGGACCGGGGAGCTGTTTTTT; d_call: TRBD2; clone_size: .; j_call: TRBJ2-2; v_call: TRBV19
cdr3_aa: CASRRTGASTDTQYF; cdr3_nt: TGTGCCAGCCGACGAACAGGGGCCAGCACAGATACGCAGTATTTT; d_call: TRBD1; clone_size: .; j_call: TRBJ2-3; v_call: TRBV19
cdr3_aa: CANIRDSYDYGYTF; cdr3_nt: TGTGCCAATATCCGGGACAGCTATGACTATGGCTACACCTTC; d_call: TRBD1; clone_size: .; j_call: TRBJ1-2; v_call: TRBV2
cdr3_aa: CASSVDVDTQYF; cdr3_nt: TGTGCCAGCAGCGTAGATGTGGATACGCAGTATTTT; d_call: .; clone_size: .; j_call: TRBJ2-3; v_call: TRBV9
cdr3_aa: CASSLVGGYTQYF; cdr3_nt: TGTGCCAGCAGCTTGGTGGGAGGTTATACGCAGTATTTT; d_call: .; clone_size: .; j_call: TRBJ2-3; v_call: TRBV28
cdr3_aa: CASSLTSGNSETQYF; cdr3_nt: TGTGCCAGCAGCTTAACTAGCGGGAACTCTGAGACCCAGTACTTC; d_call: TRBD2; clone_size: .; j_call: TRBJ2-5; v_call: TRBV11-2
cdr3_aa: CASSPAAGEETQYF; cdr3_nt: TGTGCCAGCTCACCAGCGGCGGGAGAAGAGACCCAGTACTTC; d_call: TRBD2; clone_size: .; j_call: TRBJ2-5; v_call: TRBV18
cdr3_aa: CASSPYTDTQYF; cdr3_nt: TGTGCCAGCAGCCCTTACACAGATACGCAGTATTTT; d_call: .; clone_size: .; j_call: TRBJ2-3; v_call: TRBV7-2
cdr3_aa: CASSFKGLNTEAFF; cdr3_nt: TGTGCCAGCAGTTTTAAGGGGCTGAACACTGAAGCTTTCTTT; d_call: .; clone_size: .; j_call: TRBJ1-1; v_call: TRBV28
cdr3_aa: CASTGTRGNSYDGYTF; cdr3_nt: TGTGCCAGCACCGGGACAAGGGGAAATAGTTACGATGGCTACACCTTC; d_call: .; clone_size: .; j_call: TRBJ1-2; v_call: TRBV2
cdr3_aa: CASSPSGSLGFF; cdr3_nt: TGTGCCAGCTCACCAAGTGGGAGTCTGGGGTTCTTC; d_call: .; clone_size: .; j_call: TRBJ2-1; v_call: TRBV18
cdr3_aa: CSVAGTAKGSTDTQYF; cdr3_nt: TGCAGCGTCGCCGGGACCGCGAAGGGGAGCACAGATACGCAGTATTTT; d_call: .; clone_size: .; j_call: TRBJ2-3; v_call: TRBV29-1
cdr3_aa: CASSLLGFSYGYTF; cdr3_nt: TGTGCCAGTAGTCTGCTCGGTTTCAGCTATGGCTACACCTTC; d_call: .; clone_size: .; j_call: TRBJ1-2; v_call: TRBV19
cdr3_aa: CASSRTDAFMYF; cdr3_nt: TGTGCCAGCAGTAGGACAGACGCTTTTATGTATTTT; d_call: .; clone_size: .; j_call: TRBJ2-3; v_call: TRBV2
cdr3_aa: CASGDGTSANVLTF; cdr3_nt: TGTGCCAGCGGGGACGGTACGTCGGCCAACGTCCTGACTTTC; d_call: .; clone_size: .; j_call: TRBJ2-6; v_call: TRBV6-5
cdr3_aa: CASSALARTPYEQYF; cdr3_nt: TGTGCCAGCAGCGCTCTAGCGAGAACCCCCTACGAGCAGTACTTC; d_call: .; clone_size: .; j_call: TRBJ2-7; v_call: TRBV14